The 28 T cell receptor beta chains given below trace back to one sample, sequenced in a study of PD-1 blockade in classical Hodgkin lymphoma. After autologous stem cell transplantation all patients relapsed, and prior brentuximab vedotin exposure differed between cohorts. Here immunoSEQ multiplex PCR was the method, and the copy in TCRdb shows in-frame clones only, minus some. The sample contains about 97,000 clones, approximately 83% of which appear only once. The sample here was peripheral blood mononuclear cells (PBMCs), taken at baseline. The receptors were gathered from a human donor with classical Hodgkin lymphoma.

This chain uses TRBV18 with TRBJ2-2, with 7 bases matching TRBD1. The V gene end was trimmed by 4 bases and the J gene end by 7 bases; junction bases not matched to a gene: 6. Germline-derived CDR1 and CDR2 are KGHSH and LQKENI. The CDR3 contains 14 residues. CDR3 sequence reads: CASSQQGVDGELFF. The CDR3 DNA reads TGTGCCAGCTCACAGCAGGGGGTCGACGGGGAGCTGTTTTTT.

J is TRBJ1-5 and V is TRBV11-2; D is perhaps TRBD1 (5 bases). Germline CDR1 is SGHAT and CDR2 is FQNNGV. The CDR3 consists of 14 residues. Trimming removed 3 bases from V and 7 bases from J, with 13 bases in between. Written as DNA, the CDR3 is TGTGCCAGCAGCTTTAGCTCCGGGGACCAGCCCCAGCATTTT. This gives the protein CASSFSSGDQPQHF.

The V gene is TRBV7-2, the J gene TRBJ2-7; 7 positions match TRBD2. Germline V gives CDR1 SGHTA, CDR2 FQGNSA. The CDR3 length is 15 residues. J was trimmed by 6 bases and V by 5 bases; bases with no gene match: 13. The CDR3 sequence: CASSPLGGDLGEQYF. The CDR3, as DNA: TGTGCCAGCAGCCCACTGGGGGGGGATCTAGGCGAGCAGTACTTC.

The CDR3, as DNA: TGTGCCAGCTCCGGGGACAGGGCGTATGGCTACACCTTC. This encodes CASSGDRAYGYTF. V is TRBV18 and J is TRBJ1-2; 9 bases agree with TRBD1. The CDR3 is 13 amino acids. Losses at the gene ends were 6 bases for V and 5 bases for J; bases not matched to a gene: 4. Germline values: CDR1 KGHSH, CDR2 LQKENI.

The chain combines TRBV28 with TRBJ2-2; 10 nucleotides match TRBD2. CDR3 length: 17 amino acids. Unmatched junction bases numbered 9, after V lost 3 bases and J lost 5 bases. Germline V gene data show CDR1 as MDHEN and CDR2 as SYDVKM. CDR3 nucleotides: TGTGCCAGCAGTTTGGGTAGCGGGAGGCGTGGGACCGGGGAGCTGTTTTTT. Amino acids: CASSLGSGRRGTGELFF. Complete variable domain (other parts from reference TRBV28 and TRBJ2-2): DVKVTQSSRYLVKRTGEKVFLECVQDMDHENMFWYRQDPGLGLRLIYFSYDVKMKEKGDIPEGYSVSREKKERFSLILESASTNQTSMYLCASSLGSGRRGTGELFFGEGSRLTVL.

This CDR3 is CASSLGVNSNQPQHF. The DNA for the CDR3 is TGTGCCAGCAGTTTGGGAGTCAATAGCAATCAGCCCCAGCATTTT. This sequence joins TRBV27 and TRBJ1-5; no clear D. Germline loops: CDR1 MNHEY, CDR2 SMNVEV (reference sequence). V shed 3 bases and J shed 0 bases, with 9 bases lying between them. The CDR3 spans 15 residues.

The CDR3 sequence: CASSFVAGGTDTQYF. The CDR3 nucleotides are TGTGCCAGCAGCTTTGTGGCAGGGGGGACAGATACGCAGTATTTT. The genes are TRBV5-6 and TRBJ2-3, with D tentatively TRBD1 (7 bases). Germline V lookup: CDR1 SGHDT, CDR2 YYEEEE. V was trimmed by 2 bases and J by 3 bases, leaving 13 bases between them. CDR3 size: 15 residues.

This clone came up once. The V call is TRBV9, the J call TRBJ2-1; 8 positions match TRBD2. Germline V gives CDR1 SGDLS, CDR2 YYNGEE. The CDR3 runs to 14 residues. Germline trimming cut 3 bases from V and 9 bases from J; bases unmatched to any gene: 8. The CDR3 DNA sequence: TGTGCCAGCAGCGGAGAGGGCGGGAGGTTTGAGCAGTTCTTC. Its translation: CASSGEGGRFEQFF.

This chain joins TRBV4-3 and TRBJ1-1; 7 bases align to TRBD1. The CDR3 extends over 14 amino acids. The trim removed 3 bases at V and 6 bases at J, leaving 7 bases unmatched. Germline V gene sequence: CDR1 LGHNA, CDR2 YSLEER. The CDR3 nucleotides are TGCGCCAGCAGCCAGACAGGGCCCGGGGCTGAAGCTTTCTTT. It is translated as CASSQTGPGAEAFF.

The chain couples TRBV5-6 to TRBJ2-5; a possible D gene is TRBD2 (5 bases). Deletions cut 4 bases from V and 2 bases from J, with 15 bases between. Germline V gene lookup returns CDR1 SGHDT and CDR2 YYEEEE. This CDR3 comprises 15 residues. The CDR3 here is CASSPPPGFQETQYF. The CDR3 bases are TGTGCCAGCAGCCCCCCGCCGGGGTTTCAAGAGACCCAGTACTTC.

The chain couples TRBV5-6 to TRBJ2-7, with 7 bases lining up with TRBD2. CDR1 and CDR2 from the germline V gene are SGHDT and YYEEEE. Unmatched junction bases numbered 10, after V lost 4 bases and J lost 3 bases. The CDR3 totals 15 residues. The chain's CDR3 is CASSPGRVLLYEQYF. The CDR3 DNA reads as TGTGCCAGCAGCCCTGGGAGGGTCCTCCTCTACGAGCAGTACTTC.

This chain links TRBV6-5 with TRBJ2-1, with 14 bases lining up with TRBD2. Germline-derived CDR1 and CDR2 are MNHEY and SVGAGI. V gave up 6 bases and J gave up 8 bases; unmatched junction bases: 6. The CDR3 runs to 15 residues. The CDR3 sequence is CASRSGTSGSDEQFF. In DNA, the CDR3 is TGTGCCAGCAGATCCGGGACTAGCGGGAGCGATGAGCAGTTCTTC.

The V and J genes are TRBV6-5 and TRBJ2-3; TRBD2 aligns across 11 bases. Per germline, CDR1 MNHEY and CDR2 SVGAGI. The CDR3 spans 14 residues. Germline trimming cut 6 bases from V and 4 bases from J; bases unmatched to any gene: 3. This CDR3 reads CASRPGLAADTQYF. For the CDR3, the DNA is TGTGCCAGCAGACCGGGACTAGCGGCAGATACGCAGTATTTT.

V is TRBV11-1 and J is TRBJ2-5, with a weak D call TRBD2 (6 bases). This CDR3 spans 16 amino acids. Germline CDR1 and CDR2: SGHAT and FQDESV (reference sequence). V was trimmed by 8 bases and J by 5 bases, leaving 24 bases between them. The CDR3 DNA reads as TGTGCCAGCGAGGGAGCGGGCCCCGGTAGTGTGGAGACCCAGTACTTC. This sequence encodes CASEGAGPGSVETQYF.

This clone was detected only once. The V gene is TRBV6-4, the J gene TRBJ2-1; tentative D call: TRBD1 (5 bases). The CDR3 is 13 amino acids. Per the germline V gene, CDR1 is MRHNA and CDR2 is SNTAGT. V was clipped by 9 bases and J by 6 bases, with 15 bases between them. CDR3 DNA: TGTGCCAGTGGGGCTGGGGTAGGCAATGAGCAGTTCTTC. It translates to CASGAGVGNEQFF.

The CDR3 loop is CSVGTGSYEQYF. The CDR3 DNA follows: TGCAGCGTTGGCACAGGATCCTACGAGCAGTACTTC. The genes are TRBV29-1 and TRBJ2-7; weak D call: TRBD1 (5 bases). The V and J ends lost 4 bases and 1 base respectively, with 8 bases between them. CDR1 is SQVTM, CDR2 ANQGSEA, per germline. The length of the CDR3 is 12 residues.

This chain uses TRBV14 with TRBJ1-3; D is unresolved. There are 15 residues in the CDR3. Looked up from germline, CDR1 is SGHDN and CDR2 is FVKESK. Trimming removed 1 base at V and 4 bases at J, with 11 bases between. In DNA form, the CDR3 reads TGTGCCAGCAGCCAAGCCACCCCGGCGGGAAACACCATATATTTT. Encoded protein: CASSQATPAGNTIYF.

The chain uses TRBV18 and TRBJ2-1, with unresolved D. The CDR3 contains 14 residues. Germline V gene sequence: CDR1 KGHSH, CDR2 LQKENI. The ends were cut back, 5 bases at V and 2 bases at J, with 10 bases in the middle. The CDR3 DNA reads TGTGCCAGCTCAGTCCCTAGGGCCTACAATGAGCAGTTCTTC. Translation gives CASSVPRAYNEQFF.

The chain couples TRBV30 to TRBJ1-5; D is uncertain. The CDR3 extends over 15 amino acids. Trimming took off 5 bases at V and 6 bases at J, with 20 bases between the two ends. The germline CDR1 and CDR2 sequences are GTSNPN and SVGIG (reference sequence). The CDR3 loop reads CAWSTGPQVGQPQHF. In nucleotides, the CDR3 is TGTGCCTGGTCAACCGGACCCCAGGTAGGTCAGCCCCAGCATTTT.

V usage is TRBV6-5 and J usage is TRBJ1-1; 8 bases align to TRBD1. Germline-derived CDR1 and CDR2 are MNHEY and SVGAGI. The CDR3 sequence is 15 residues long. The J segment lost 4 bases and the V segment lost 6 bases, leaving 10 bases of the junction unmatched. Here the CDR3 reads CASRRRTGTGTEAFF. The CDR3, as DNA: TGTGCCAGCAGACGAAGGACAGGGACGGGCACTGAAGCTTTCTTT.

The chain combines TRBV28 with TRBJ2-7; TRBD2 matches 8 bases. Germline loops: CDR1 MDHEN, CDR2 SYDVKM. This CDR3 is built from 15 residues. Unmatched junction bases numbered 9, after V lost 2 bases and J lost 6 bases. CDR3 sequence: CASSLGGGGIPEQYF. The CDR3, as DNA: TGTGCCAGCAGTTTAGGCGGCGGGGGGATTCCCGAGCAGTACTTC.

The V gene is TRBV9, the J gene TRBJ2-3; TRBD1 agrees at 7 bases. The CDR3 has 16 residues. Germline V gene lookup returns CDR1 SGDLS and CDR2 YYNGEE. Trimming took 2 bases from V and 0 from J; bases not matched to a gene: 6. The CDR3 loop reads CASSVGTASSTDTQYF. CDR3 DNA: TGTGCCAGCAGCGTCGGGACAGCCAGCAGCACAGATACGCAGTATTTT.

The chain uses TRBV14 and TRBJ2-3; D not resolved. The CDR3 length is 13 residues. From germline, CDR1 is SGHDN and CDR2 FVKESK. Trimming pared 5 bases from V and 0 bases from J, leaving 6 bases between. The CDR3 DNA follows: TGTGCCAGCAGCAGGATAAGCACAGATACGCAGTATTTT. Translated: CASSRISTDTQYF.

The CDR3 DNA follows: TGCGCCAGCAGCATAACAGGGGGCGGCGGCTATGGCTACACCTTC. Protein product: CASSITGGGGYGYTF. The gene calls are TRBV5-1 and TRBJ1-2, with 9 bases aligning to TRBD1. The V gene end was trimmed by 4 bases and the J gene end by 4 bases; junction bases not matched to a gene: 8. The CDR3 is 15 residues long. CDR1 and CDR2 (germline): SGHRS, YFSETQ.

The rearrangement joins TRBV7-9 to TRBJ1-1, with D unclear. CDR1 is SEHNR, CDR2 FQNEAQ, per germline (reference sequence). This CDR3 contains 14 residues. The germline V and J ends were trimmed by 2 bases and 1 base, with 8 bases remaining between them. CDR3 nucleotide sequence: TGTGCCAGCAGCTTAAAGGACGGGAACACTGAAGCTTTCTTT. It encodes CASSLKDGNTEAFF.

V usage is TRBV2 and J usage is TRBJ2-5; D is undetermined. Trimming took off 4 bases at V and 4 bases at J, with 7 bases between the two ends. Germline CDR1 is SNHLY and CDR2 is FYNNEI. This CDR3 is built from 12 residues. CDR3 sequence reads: CASSGRPETQYF. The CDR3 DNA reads TGTGCCAGCAGTGGCCGGCCAGAGACCCAGTACTTC. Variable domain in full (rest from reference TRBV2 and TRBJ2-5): EPEVTQTPSHQVTQMGQEVILRCVPISNHLYFYWYRQILGQKVEFLVSFYNNEISEKSEIFDDQFSVERPDGSNFTLKIRSTKLEDSAMYFCASSGRPETQYFGPGTRLLVL.

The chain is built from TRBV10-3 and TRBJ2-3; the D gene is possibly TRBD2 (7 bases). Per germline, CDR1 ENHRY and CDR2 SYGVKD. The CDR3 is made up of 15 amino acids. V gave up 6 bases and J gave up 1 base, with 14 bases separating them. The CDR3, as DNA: TGTGCCATCAGGCCTGGGGGGGGCGGCACAGATACGCAGTATTTT. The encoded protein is CAIRPGGGGTDTQYF.

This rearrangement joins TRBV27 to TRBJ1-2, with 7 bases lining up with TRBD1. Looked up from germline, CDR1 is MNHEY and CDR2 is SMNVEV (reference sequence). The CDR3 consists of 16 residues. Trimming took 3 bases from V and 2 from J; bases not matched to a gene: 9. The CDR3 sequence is CASSFYPGQLNYGYTF. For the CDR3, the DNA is TGTGCCAGCAGTTTTTACCCGGGACAGCTCAACTATGGCTACACCTTC.